This section outlines one T cell receptor beta chain sequence together with its context. V gave up 1 base and J gave up 7 bases, with 14 bases separating them. From germline, CDR1 is MGHRA and CDR2 YSYEKL. The CDR3 totals 16 residues. In assigning cohorts, the study relied on participant-reported clinical history. Recovered status applied to Cohort 3 donors who had two consecutive negative PCRs. It also applied to those with clearance or with symptom resolution. Assay: immunoSEQ multiplex PCR; the TCRdb copy retains only in-frame clones and omits some. Among over 200,000 clones listed, about 90% were seen once. The data are from a study of blood T cell repertoires in COVID-19.

The gene calls are TRBV4-1 and TRBJ1-6; D is possibly TRBD1 (6 bases). This receptor was obtained from a man aged 25-45 years who had recovered from COVID-19. The sequenced sample consisted of PBMCs or T cells enriched from blood (not recorded which). The CDR3 DNA reads as TGCGCCAGCAGCCAAGTTCCTGGGGGCAAGAATTCACCCCTCCACTTT. Protein: CASSQVPGGKNSPLHF.